A selection of T cell receptor beta chains follows, all from one sample in a study of CD8+ T cells in alopecia areata. Only in-frame clones appear in the TCRdb table, and some are missing; sequencing was by immunoSEQ multiplex PCR. The sample has 200,000 or so clones, about 62% seen once. The material sequenced was CD4+ T cells sorted from blood, taken at week 24, from a patient treated with tofacitinib. The source is a human donor with alopecia areata. CDR3s include the opening cysteine and the closing phenylalanine or tryptophan. D genes are given only for firm matches. Clone size is shown for a subset of rows, as once, few, many or a class of expanded clone.

size	J	D	V	DNA	CDR3
few	TRBJ2-7	-	TRBV5-1	TGCGCCAGCAGCTTGGCCCCTGGAGGGGGGGCGGTCTACGAGCAGTACTTC	CASSLAPGGGAVYEQYF
-	TRBJ2-5	TRBD1	TRBV29-1	TGCAGCGTGGACAGGGGGCTAGGTGAGACCCAGTACTTC	CSVDRGLGETQYF
-	TRBJ2-2	-	TRBV29-1	TGCAGCGTTGGGATGGGGCAGCACACCGGGGAGCTGTTTTTT	CSVGMGQHTGELFF
once	TRBJ2-1	-	TRBV9	TGTGCCAGCAGCCCCTATCCTCCCCCCAACAATGAGCAGTTCTTC	CASSPYPPPNNEQFF
few	TRBJ2-1	-	TRBV10-3	TGTGCCATCAGTGAGTCGGGAGAGGGAAGTGGCGATGAGCAGTTCTTC	CAISESGEGSGDEQFF
-	TRBJ2-7	-	TRBV5-1	TGCGCCAGCAGCTCTCAACAGGGGAGGGAGCAGTACTTC	CASSSQQGREQYF
few	TRBJ2-5	-	TRBV2	TGTGCCAGCAGTGATGGCAGGGAAGAGACCCAGTACTTC	CASSDGREETQYF
-	TRBJ1-2	TRBD1	TRBV29-1	TGCAGCGTTGACCGGGACAGGAGTTCGCCCTATGGCTACACCTTC	CSVDRDRSSPYGYTF
-	TRBJ2-1	-	TRBV20-1	TGCAGTGCCCTATGGAGGGGGGAGCAGTTCTTC	CSALWRGEQFF
once	TRBJ1-3	-	TRBV9	TGTGCCAGCAGCCCCCGCGGAAACACCATATATTTT	CASSPRGNTIYF
-	TRBJ1-6	TRBD1	TRBV29-1	TGCAGCGCGTCACAGGGGGTTACGAATTCACCCCTCCACTTT	CSASQGVTNSPLHF
-	TRBJ1-2	-	TRBV4-3	TGCGCCAGCAGCCAAGATTCAGGGATGGGGGGCTACACCTTC	CASSQDSGMGGYTF
-	TRBJ2-1	-	TRBV7-9	TGTGCCAGCAGCCCTTTGGACAATGAGCAGTTCTTC	CASSPLDNEQFF
-	TRBJ2-5	-	TRBV2	TGTGCCAGCGGCTGGCAGCAAGAGACCCAGTACTTC	CASGWQQETQYF
-	TRBJ2-3	-	TRBV29-1	TGCAGCGTGGACGGTAGCACAGATACGCAGTATTTT	CSVDGSTDTQYF
few	TRBJ2-1	-	TRBV7-9	TGTGCCAGCAGCTCGAGCGGACGGAGCTCCTACAATGAGCAGTTCTTC	CASSSSGRSSYNEQFF
once	TRBJ2-5	TRBD1	TRBV19	TGTGCCAGTAGTACGCCGGGACAGAGGGGGACCCAGTACTTC	CASSTPGQRGTQYF
few	TRBJ2-5	-	TRBV25-1	TGTGCCAGCAGTGCCCAAGAGACCCAGTACTTC	CASSAQETQYF
-	TRBJ2-7	-	TRBV11-1	TGTGCCAGCAGCTTTAGAGAGGATACCTACGAGCAGTACTTC	CASSFREDTYEQYF
-	TRBJ2-1	TRBD2	TRBV7-9	TGTGCCAGCACAGGACTAGCCTGGAATGAGCAGTTCTTC	CASTGLAWNEQFF
few	TRBJ1-1	-	TRBV28	TGTGCCAGCACCGAGATCATGAACACTGAAGCTTTCTTT	CASTEIMNTEAFF
-	TRBJ1-2	-	TRBV29-1	TGCAGCGTTGAGGCCTGGACTCGTGATGGCTACACCTTC	CSVEAWTRDGYTF
-	TRBJ1-2	-	TRBV7-9	TGTGCCAGCAGCTTAGCGCTGATAGTTAACTATGGCTACACCTTC	CASSLALIVNYGYTF
-	TRBJ2-7	TRBD2	TRBV29-1	TGCAGCGTTGGGGAGGGGTACGAGCAGTACTTC	CSVGEGYEQYF
-	TRBJ1-2	-	TRBV6-5	TGTGCCAGCAGGAAGTATACGACCGTTGCGGGCTACACCTTC	CASRKYTTVAGYTF
-	TRBJ1-1	-	TRBV5-1	TGCGCCAGCAGCTTGAATGGTGGAGGCCACATTGAAGCTTTCTTT	CASSLNGGGHIEAFF
few	TRBJ2-3	-	TRBV6-6	TGTGCCAGCAGTTACGTGGAAGCAGATACGCAGTATTTT	CASSYVEADTQYF
once	TRBJ2-6	-	TRBV7-9	TGTGCCAGCACTCCCAGCCGACCTGGGGCCAACGTCCTGACTTTC	CASTPSRPGANVLTF
medium-sized	TRBJ2-2	-	TRBV2	TGTGCCAGCAGTCCCCGGACATACGGGGAGCTGTTTTTT	CASSPRTYGELFF
-	TRBJ2-7	-	TRBV7-9	TGTGCCAGCAGCTTAAGGCTCGGGGCTTCCACCTACGAGCAGTACTTC	CASSLRLGASTYEQYF
-	TRBJ2-1	-	TRBV28	TGTGCCAGCAGTCGGACTGAGCAGTTCTTC	CASSRTEQFF
-	TRBJ1-5	-	TRBV6-5	TGTGCCAGCAGTTACTCCCGGGTTGCTCAGCCCCAGCATTTT	CASSYSRVAQPQHF
few	TRBJ1-3	-	TRBV5-4	TGTGCCAGCAGCTTGGCCGGACCCCAGATCTCTGGAAACACCATATATTTT	CASSLAGPQISGNTIYF
-	TRBJ1-5	-	TRBV4-3	TGCGCCAGCAGCCAAGATCTGACGGGGGGCGCCGGTCAGCCCCAGCATTTT	CASSQDLTGGAGQPQHF
-	TRBJ2-3	-	TRBV10-3	TGTGCCATCAGTGAGAGGGGTGAGGGCACAGATACGCAGTATTTT	CAISERGEGTDTQYF
-	TRBJ2-1	-	TRBV5-4	TGTGCCAGCAGCTTGGTCCCCGAAAGCTCCTACAATGAGCAGTTCTTC	CASSLVPESSYNEQFF
few	TRBJ1-2	TRBD1	TRBV29-1	TGCAGCGTTGATCAGACAGGGGGGCATGGCTACACCTTC	CSVDQTGGHGYTF
-	TRBJ2-5	TRBD2	TRBV7-9	TGTGCCAGCAGCCCGGCGGGAGGGAGGGAGACCCAGTACTTC	CASSPAGGRETQYF
-	TRBJ1-2	TRBD1	TRBV29-1	TGCAGCGTGAACCAGGGGGACTATGGCTACACCTTC	CSVNQGDYGYTF
once	TRBJ2-7	-	TRBV5-1	TGCGCCAGCAGCTTGGTTGGACTAAACTACGAGCAGTACTTC	CASSLVGLNYEQYF